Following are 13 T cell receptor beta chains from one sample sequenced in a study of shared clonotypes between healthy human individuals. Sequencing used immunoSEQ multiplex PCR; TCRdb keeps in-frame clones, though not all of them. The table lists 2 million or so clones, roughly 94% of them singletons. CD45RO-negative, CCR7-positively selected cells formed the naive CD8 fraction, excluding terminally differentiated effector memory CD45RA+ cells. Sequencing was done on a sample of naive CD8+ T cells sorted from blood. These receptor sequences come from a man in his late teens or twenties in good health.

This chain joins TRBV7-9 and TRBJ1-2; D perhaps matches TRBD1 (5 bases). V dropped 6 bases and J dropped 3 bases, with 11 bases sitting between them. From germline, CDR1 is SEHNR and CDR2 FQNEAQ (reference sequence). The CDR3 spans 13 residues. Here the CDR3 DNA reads TGTGCCAGCAGGGGGGTAGAGGACTATGGCTACACCTTC. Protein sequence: CASRGVEDYGYTF. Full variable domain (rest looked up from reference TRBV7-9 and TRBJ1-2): DTGVSQNPRHKITKRGQNVTFRCDPISEHNRLYWYRQTLGQGPEFLTYFQNEAQLEKSRLLSDRFSAERPKGSFSTLEIQRTEQGDSAMYLCASRGVEDYGYTFGSGTRLTVV.

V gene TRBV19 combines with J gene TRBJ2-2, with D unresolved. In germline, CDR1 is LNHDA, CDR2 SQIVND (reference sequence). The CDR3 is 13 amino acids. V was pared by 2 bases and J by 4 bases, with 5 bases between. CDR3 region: CASSIIPTGELFF. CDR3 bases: TGTGCCAGTAGTATAATCCCCACCGGGGAGCTGTTTTTT.

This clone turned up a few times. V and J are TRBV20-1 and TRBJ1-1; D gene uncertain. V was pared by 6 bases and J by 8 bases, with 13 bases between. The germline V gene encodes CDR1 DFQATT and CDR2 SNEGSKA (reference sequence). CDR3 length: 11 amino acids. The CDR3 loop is CSAPYLGEAFF. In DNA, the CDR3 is TGCAGTGCCCCATACCTGGGGGAAGCTTTCTTT.

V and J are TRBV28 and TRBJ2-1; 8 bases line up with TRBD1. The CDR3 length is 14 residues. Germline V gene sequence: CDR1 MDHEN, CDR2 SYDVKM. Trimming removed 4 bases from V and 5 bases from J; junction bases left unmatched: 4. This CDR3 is CASSWTGWDNEQFF. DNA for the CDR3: TGTGCCAGCAGTTGGACAGGGTGGGACAATGAGCAGTTCTTC.

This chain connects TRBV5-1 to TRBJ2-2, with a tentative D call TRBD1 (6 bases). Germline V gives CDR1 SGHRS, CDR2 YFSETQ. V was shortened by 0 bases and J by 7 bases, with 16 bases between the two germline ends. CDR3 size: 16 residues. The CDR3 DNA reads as TGCGCCAGCAGCTTGGACCCTAAAACAGGGCGCGGGGAGCTGTTTTTT. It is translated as CASSLDPKTGRGELFF.

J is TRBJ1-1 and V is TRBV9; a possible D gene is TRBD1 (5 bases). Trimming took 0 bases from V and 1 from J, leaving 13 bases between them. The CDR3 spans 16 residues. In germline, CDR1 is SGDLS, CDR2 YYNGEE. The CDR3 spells CASSVGGVWGNTEAFF. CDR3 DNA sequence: TGTGCCAGCAGCGTAGGAGGGGTTTGGGGGAACACTGAAGCTTTCTTT.

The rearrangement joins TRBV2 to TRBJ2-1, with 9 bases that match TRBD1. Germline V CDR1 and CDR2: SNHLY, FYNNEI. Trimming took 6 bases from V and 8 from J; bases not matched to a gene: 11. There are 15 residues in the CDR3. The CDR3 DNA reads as TGTGCCAGCAGGGGGACAGGGTTAGGTTTCCATGAGCAGTTCTTC. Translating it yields CASRGTGLGFHEQFF.

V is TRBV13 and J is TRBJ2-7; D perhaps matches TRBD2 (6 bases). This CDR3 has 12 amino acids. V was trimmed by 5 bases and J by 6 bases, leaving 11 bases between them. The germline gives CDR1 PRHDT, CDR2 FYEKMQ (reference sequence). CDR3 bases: TGTGCCAGCAGCGAGACTAGTCTCGAGCAGTACTTC. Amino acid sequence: CASSETSLEQYF.

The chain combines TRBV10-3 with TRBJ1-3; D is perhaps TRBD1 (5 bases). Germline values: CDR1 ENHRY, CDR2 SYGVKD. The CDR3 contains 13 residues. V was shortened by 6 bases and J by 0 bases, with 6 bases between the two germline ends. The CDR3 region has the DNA TGTGCCATCAGGGACAACTCTGGAAACACCATATATTTT. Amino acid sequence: CAIRDNSGNTIYF.

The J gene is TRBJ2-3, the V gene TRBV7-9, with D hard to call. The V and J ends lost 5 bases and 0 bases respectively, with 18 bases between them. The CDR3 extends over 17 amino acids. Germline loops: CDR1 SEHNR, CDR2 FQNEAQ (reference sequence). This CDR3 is CASSPPEFSLSTDTQYF. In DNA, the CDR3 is TGTGCCAGCAGCCCCCCGGAGTTTTCATTAAGCACAGATACGCAGTATTTT.

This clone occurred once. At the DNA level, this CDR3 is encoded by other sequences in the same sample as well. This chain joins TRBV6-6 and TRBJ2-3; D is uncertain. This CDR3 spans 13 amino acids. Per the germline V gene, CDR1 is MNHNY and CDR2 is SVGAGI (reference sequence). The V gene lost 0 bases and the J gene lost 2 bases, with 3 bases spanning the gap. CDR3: CASSYSPTDTQYF. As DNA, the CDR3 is TGTGCCAGCAGTTACTCTCCCACAGATACGCAGTATTTT.

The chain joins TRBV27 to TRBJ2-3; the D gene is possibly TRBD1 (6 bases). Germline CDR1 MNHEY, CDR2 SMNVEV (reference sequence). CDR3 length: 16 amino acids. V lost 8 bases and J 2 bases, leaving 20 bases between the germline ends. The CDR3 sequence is CASGTQGPLTTDTQYF. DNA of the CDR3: TGTGCCAGCGGGACACAGGGCCCATTAACCACAGATACGCAGTATTTT.

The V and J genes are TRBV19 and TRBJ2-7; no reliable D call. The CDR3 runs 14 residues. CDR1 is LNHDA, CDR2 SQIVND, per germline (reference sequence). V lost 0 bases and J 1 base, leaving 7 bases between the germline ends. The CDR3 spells CASSIDQESYEQYF. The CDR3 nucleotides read TGTGCCAGTAGTATAGATCAGGAATCCTACGAGCAGTACTTC. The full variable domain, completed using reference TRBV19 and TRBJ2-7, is DGGITQSPKYLFRKEGQNVTLSCEQNLNHDAMYWYRQDPGQGLRLIYYSQIVNDFQKGDIAEGYSVSREKKESFPLTVTSAQKNPTAFYLCASSIDQESYEQYFGPGTRLTVT.